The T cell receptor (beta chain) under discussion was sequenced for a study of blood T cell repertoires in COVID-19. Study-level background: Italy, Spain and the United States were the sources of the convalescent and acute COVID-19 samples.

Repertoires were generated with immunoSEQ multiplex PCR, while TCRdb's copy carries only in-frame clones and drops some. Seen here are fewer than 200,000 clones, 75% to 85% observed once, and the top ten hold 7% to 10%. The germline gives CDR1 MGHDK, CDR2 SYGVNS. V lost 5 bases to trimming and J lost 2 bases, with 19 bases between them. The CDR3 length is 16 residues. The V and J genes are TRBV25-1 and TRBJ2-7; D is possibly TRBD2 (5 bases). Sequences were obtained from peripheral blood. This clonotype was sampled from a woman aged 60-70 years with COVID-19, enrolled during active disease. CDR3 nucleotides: TGTGCCAGCAGTCAACCTCTCGGGGTGAGTGCCTACGAGCAGTACTTC. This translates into CASSQPLGVSAYEQYF.